This entry features one T cell receptor beta chain sequence. It has no known antigen specificity. No base-level quality is on record; no much larger clone is a single base apart. At one collaborating source in Seattle, patients were enrolled during active infection and were followed longitudinally through the course of disease. Collaborating institutions collected whole blood in K2EDTA tubes following their own protocols. For TCRbeta analysis, collaborators shipped samples in one of three forms: frozen whole blood, isolated PBMCs, or DNA extracted from either of those sample types. The immunoSEQ Assay, a bias-controlled multiplex PCR, was used to amplify TCRbeta CDR3 regions from genomic DNA. The authors' analysis ran thus. The number of nucleated cells in each sample was estimated from the amplification of reference gene primers within the assay. To quantify the absolute abundance of each unique TCRbeta CDR3 rearrangement, sequence reads were collapsed and filtered. For each sample, productive Simpson clonality was calculated by taking the square root of Simpson's diversity index across productive rearrangements. The table was pulled from immuneACCESS by TCRdb, which kept in-frame rearrangements only. Such tables lose some clones; where checked, under half of the loss comes from unresolved V genes, and the rest has no known cause. V and J calls and clone size are copied from that table; D and trimming were computed from the DNA. The sample yields 100,000 to 150,000 clones; around 91% were counted once. The ten largest clonotypes hold 3.5% to 4% of the sample.

This sample was included in a study of blood T cell repertoires in COVID-19 (dated by TCRdb to between 2020 and 2021). In the study overall: Samples covering the acute and convalescent phases of COVID-19 were provided by collaborators in the United States, Italy and Spain. The material from the prospective study consisted of cDNA or gDNA derived from T cells, B-cell-depleted T cells, or PBMCs. Subjects who had been exposed to COVID-19, were actively infected with it, or had recovered from it provided the deeply sampled blood TCRbeta repertoires that made up the dataset. The repertoires were released in a freely available public database intended as a resource for research on the immune response to SARS-CoV-2. The samples were drawn from the first 160 participants of the ongoing ImmuneRACE study and from 950 to 1,500 subjects provided by 6 global collaborators. Sample metadata almost always included a de-identified subject ID, COVID-19 status, age in years and sex. HLA class I and class II types, where available, came from metadata supplied by the sample provider rather than from assay-based typing. The research as a whole found: How much clinical and demographic metadata was included differed by source and by participant, and the metadata was provided uncurated.

This receptor was identified in a woman in her fifties or sixties with COVID-19, enrolled during active disease. Material: peripheral blood.

The nucleotides are TGTGCCAGTAGTATTCGGGCTAACTATGGCTACACCTTC. Its protein reads: CASSIRANYGYTF. Recombination linked TRBV19 to TRBJ1-2; the D gene cannot be named for sure. Measured from the cysteine to the phenylalanine, the CDR3 is 13 residues long. Solely the CDR3 DNA is kept, with 39 bases framed from the first base. V was cut back by 3 bases and J by 0 bases, leaving a gap of 5 bases between them. CDR1 LNHDA and CDR2 SQIVND are derived from the germline V gene (reference sequence).